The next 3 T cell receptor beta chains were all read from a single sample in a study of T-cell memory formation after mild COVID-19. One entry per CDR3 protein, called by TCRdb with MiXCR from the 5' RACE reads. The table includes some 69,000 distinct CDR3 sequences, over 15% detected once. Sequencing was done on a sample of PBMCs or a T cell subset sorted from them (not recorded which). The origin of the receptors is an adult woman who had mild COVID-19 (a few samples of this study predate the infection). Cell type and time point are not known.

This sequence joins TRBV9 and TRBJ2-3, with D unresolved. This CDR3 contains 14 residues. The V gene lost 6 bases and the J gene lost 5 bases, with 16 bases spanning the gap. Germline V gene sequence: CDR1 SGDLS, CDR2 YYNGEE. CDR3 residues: CASNDREWQDTQYF. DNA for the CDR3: TGTGCCAGCAACGATAGGGAATGGCAAGATACGCAGTATTTT.

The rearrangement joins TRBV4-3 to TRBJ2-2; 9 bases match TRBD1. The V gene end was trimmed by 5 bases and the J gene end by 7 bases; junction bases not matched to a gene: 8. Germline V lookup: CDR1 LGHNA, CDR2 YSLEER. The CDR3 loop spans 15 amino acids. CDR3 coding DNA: TGCGCCAGCAGCGCTGGGACAGGGTGGGGCGGGGAGCTGTTTTTT. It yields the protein CASSAGTGWGGELFF.

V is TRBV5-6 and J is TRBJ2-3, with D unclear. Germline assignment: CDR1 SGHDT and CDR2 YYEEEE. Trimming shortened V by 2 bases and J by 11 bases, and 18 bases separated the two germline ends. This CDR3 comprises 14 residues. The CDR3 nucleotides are TGTGCCAGCAGCTTAGAAAAAAATCTCTTACAGCAGTATTTT. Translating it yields CASSLEKNLLQQYF.